This T cell receptor beta chain was recovered during a study of blood T cell repertoires in COVID-19. As processed by the authors: Amplification from reference gene primers served as the basis for estimated nucleated cell counts. The repertoire was sequenced with immunoSEQ multiplex PCR; TCRdb's copy has only in-frame clones and lacks some. V, J and clone size are those of that table, while D and trimming were read from the DNA. Altogether around 190,000 clones are present, 86% being singletons, with the ten largest covering approximately 23%. Recruits, aged roughly 18 to 95 years, lived in 20 to 30 US areas. Cohorts were based on clinical histories the participants reported. Germline V gene data show CDR1 as SQVTM and CDR2 as ANQGSEA. The ends were cut back, 0 bases at V and 2 bases at J, with 6 bases in the middle. This CDR3 is 13 amino acids long.

The TCR originated in a woman in her 40s in a cohort exposed to, infected with or recovered from COVID-19 (not recorded which). Sequenced: PBMCs or T cells enriched from blood (not recorded which). The genes are TRBV29-1 and TRBJ2-3; no clear D gene. The CDR3 DNA is TGCAGCGTTGAAGACAGACTCACAGATACGCAGTATTTT. Residues: CSVEDRLTDTQYF.